This T cell receptor beta chain was identified during a study of shared clonotypes between healthy human individuals. Generated by immunoSEQ multiplex PCR, the TCRdb table keeps only in-frame clones and is missing some. Seen here are some 2,000,000 clones, nearly 97% observed once, and the top ten hold approximately 0.13%. Deletions cut 3 bases from V and 4 bases from J, with 22 bases between. The V gene's germline CDR1 is MDHEN and CDR2 SYDVKM. This CDR3 region has 17 residues. There were no recent acute infections or vaccinations among the donors, who were healthy HIV-negative adults. The J gene is TRBJ2-7, the V gene TRBV28; no clear D. The source of this sequence is a man aged 18 to 29 in good health. Sequencing was performed on naive CD4+ T cells sorted from blood. Subset specified: CD45RA+ positively selected. CDR3 nucleotide sequence: TGTGCCAGCAGTTTTGGTGGGCCCCTCCTCTACCTATACGAGCAGTACTTC. Protein sequence: CASSFGGPLLYLYEQYF.